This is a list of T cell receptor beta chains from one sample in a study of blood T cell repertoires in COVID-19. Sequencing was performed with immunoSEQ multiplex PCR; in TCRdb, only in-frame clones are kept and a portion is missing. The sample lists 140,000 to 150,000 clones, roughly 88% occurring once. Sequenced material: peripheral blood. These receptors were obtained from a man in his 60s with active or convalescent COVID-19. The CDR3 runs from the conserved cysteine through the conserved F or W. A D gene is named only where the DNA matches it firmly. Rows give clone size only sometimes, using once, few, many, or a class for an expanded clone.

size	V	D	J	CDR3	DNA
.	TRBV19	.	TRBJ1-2	CASSKSPTGMNYGYTF	TGTGCCAGTAGTAAGAGCCCTACAGGGATGAACTATGGCTACACCTTC
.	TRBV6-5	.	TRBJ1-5	CASSYGRGGNQPQHF	TGTGCCAGCAGTTACGGTCGGGGAGGCAATCAGCCCCAGCATTTT
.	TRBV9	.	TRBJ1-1	CASSSKVGGPGTEAFF	TGTGCCAGCAGCTCAAAAGTGGGAGGGCCGGGCACTGAAGCTTTCTTT
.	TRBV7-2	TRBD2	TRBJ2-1	CASSLAGTSGINEQFF	TGTGCCAGCAGCTTGGCTGGGACTAGCGGGATCAATGAGCAGTTCTTC
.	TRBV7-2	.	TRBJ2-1	CASSRNLAINEQFF	TGTGCCAGCAGTCGGAACTTAGCGATCAATGAGCAGTTCTTC
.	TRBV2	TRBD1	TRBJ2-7	CASSFPDRVREQYF	TGTGCCAGCAGTTTCCCGGACAGGGTACGGGAGCAGTACTTC
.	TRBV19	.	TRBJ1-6	CASSMLQGNSPLHF	TGTGCCAGTAGTATGCTACAGGGCAACTCACCCCTCCACTTT
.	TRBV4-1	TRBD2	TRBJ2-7	CASSRIPGLAGTSYEQYF	TGCGCCAGCAGCCGGATACCGGGACTAGCGGGGACATCCTACGAGCAGTACTTC
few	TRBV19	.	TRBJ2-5	CASSIGWGSQETQYF	TGTGCCAGTAGTATAGGTTGGGGCAGCCAAGAGACCCAGTACTTC
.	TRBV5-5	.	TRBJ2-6	CASSLSLPRANVLTF	TGTGCCAGCAGCTTGAGCCTCCCTAGGGCCAACGTCCTGACTTTC
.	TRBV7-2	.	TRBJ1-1	CASSLLTSDTEAFF	TGTGCCAGCAGCTTACTGACAAGTGACACTGAAGCTTTCTTT
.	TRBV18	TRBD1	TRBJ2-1	CASSPGTDSYNEQFF	TGTGCCAGCTCACCAGGGACAGACTCCTACAATGAGCAGTTCTTC
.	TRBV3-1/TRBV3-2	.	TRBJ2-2	CASSHLLNTGELFF	TGTGCCAGCAGCCATTTATTGAACACCGGGGAGCTGTTTTTT
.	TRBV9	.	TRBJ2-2	CASSVLQGQTGELFF	TGTGCCAGCAGCGTACTGCAGGGACAAACCGGGGAGCTGTTTTTT
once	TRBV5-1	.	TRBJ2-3	CASSSLGTSTDTQYF	TGCGCCAGCAGCTCCCTAGGTACTTCGACAGATACGCAGTATTTT
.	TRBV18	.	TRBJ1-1	CASSPFSSQLNTEAFF	TGTGCCAGCTCACCATTCTCGTCACAGTTGAACACTGAAGCTTTCTTT
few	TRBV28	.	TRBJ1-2	CAITGRRGSAPTGGYTF	TGTGCCATAACAGGGCGACGGGGTAGCGCACCCACGGGGGGCTACACCTTC
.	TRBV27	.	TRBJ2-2	CASSASGTVGELFF	TGTGCCAGCAGTGCATCAGGAACTGTCGGGGAGCTGTTTTTT